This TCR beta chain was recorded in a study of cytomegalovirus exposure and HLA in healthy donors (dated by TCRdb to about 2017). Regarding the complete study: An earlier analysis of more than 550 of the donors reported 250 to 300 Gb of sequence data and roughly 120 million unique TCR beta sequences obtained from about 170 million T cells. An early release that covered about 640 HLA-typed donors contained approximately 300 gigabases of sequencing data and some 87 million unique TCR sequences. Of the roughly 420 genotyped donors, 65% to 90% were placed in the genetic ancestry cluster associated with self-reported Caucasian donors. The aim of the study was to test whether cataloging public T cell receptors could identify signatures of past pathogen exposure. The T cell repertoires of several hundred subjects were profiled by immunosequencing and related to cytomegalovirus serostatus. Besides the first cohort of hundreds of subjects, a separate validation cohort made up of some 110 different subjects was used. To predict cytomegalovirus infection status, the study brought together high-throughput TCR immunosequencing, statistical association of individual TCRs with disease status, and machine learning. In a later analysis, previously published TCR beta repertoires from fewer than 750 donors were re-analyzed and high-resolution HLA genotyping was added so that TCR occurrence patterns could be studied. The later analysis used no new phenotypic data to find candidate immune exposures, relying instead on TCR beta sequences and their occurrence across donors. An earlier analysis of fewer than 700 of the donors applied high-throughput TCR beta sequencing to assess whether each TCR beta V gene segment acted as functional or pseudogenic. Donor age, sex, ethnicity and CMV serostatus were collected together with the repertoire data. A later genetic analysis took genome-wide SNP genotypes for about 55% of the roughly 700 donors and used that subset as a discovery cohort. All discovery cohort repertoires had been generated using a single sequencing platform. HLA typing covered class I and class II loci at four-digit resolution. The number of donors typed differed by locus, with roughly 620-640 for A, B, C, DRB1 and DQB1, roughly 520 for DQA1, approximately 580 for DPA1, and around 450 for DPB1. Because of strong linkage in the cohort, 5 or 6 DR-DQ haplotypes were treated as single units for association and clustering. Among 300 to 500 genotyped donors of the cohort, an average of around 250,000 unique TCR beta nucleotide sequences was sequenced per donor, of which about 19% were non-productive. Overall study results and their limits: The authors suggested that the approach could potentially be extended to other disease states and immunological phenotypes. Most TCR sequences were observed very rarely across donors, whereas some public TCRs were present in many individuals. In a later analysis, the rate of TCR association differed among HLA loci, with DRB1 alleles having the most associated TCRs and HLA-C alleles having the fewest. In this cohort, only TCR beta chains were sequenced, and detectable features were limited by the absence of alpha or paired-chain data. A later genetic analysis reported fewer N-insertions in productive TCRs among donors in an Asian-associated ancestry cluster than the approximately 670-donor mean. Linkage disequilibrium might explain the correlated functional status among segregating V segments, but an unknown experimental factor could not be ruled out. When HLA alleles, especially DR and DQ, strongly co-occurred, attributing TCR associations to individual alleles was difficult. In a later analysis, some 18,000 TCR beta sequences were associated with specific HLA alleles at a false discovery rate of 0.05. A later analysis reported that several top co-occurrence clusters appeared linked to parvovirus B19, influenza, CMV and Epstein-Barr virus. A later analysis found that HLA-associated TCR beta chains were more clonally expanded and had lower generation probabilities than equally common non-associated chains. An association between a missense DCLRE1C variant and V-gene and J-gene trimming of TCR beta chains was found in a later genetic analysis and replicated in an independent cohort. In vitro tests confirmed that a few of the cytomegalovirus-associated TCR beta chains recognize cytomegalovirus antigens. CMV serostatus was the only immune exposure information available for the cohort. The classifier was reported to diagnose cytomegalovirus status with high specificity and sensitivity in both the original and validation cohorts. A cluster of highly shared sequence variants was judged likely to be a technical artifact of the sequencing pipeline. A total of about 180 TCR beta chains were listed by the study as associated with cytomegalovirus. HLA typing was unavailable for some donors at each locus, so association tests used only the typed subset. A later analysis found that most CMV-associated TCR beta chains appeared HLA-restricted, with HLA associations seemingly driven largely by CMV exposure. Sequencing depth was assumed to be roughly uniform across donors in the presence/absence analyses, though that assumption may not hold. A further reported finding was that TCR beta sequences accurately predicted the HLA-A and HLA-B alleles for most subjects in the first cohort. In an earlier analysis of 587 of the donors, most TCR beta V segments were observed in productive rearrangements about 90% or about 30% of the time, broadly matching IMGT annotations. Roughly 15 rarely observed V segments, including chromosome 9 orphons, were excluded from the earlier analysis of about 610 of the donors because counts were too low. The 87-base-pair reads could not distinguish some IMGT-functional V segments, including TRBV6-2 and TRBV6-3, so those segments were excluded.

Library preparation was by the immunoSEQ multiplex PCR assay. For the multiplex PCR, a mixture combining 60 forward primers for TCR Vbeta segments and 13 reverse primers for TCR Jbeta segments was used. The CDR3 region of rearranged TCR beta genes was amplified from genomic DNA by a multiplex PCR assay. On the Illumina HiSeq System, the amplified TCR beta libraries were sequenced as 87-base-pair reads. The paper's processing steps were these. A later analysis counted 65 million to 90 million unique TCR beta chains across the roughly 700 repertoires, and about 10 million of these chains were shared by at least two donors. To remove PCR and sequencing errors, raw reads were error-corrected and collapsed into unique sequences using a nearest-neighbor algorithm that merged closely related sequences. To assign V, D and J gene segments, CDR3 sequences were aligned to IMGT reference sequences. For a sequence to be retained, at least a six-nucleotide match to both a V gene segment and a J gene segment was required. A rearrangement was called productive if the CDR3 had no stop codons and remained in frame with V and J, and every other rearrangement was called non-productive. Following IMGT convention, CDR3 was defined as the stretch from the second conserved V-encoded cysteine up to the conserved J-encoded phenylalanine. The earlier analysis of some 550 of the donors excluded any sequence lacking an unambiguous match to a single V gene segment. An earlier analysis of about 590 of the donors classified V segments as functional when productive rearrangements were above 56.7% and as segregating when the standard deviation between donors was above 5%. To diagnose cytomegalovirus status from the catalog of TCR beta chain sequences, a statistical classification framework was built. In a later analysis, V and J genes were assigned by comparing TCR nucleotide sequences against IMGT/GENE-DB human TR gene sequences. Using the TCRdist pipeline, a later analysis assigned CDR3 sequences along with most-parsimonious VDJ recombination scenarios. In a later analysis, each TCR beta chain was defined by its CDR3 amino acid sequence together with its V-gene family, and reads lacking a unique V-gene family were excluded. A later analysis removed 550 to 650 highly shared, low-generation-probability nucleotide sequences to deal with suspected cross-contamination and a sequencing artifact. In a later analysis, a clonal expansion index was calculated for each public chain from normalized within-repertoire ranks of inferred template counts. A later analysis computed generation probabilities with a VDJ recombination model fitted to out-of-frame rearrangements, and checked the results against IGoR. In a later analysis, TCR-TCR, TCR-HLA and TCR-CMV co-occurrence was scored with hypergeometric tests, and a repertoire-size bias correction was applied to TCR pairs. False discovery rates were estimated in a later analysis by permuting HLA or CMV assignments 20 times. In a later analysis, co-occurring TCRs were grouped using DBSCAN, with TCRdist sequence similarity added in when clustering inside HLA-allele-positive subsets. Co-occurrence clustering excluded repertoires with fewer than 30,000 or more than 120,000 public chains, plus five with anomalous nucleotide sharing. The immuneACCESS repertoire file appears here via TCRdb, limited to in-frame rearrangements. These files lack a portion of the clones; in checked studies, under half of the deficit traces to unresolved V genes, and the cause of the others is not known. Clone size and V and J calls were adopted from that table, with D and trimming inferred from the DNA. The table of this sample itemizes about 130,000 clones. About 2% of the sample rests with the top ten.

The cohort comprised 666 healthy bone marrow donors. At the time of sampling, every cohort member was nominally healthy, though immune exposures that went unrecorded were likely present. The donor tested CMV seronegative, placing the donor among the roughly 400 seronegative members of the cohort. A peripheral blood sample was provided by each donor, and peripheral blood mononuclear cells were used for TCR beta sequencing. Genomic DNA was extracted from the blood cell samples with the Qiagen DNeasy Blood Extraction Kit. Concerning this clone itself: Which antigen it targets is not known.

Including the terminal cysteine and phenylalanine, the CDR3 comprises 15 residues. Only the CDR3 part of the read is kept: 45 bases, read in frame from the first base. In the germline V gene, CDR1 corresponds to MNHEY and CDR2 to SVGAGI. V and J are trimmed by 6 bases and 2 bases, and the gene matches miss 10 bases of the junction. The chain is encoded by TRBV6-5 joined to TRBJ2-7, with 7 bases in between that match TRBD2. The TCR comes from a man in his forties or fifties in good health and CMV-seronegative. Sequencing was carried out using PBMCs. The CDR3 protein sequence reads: CASRTGTKVPYEQYF. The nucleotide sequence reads TGTGCCAGCAGAACCGGGACTAAAGTACCCTACGAGCAGTACTTC.